Sequencing of this T cell receptor (beta chain) was carried out in a study of regulatory T cells in long-lasting Graves disease. Time point reported: persistent/refractory GD, antithyroid drugs over 5 years with positive TRAb. RNA from PBMCs was the source of the TCR library. Libraries of TCR beta came from iRepertoire HTBI primers plus Arm-PCR of CDR3 regions. Each CDR3 protein gets one entry after TCRdb re-called the multiplex PCR reads with MiXCR. The sample records some 430,000 distinct CDR3 sequences, around a fifth being singletons. V was cut by 8 bases and J by 8 bases, with 15 bases left in between. This CDR3 spans 13 amino acids. This clonotype was detected ten times or more.

The receptor's source is a female donor with Graves disease. The V and J genes are TRBV12-3 or TRBV12-4 and TRBJ1-4; D remains ambiguous. The source material was peripheral blood mononuclear cells (PBMCs), sampled when the disease was refractory, from a patient treated with antithyroid drugs. CDR3 in amino acids: CASCGGSVEKLFF. The DNA for the CDR3 is TGTGCCAGCTGCGGAGGGTCGGTCGAAAAACTGTTTTTT.